This paragraph reports one TCR beta chain. Deletions cut 3 bases from V and 6 bases from J, with 13 bases between. The CDR3 is made up of 14 amino acids. Germline values: CDR1 MGHRA, CDR2 YSYEKL. Method: immunoSEQ multiplex PCR; TCRdb's copy keeps in-frame clones and lacks some. The table lists some 150,000 clones, 96% of them singletons. The data stem from a study of control samples from healthy donors and cancer patients. Sequenced material: blood. V usage is TRBV4-1 and J usage is TRBJ2-3; D not resolved. The source of this sequence is a woman under 40 in good health. CDR3: CASSQPFEADTQYF. For the CDR3, the DNA is TGCGCCAGCAGCCAGCCGTTTGAGGCCGATACGCAGTATTTT.